This record covers a single T cell receptor beta chain. Its target is unknown. Germline V gene data show CDR1 as SGHAT and CDR2 as FQNNGV. V trimming: 1 base; J trimming: 0 bases; junction bases outside the gene matches: 5. This CDR3 spans 16 amino acids. The data were taken from a study of human T cells and chemical hapten exposure. General study findings and limits: With regard to DPC sensitization, TCRs above 1 in 1000 frequency did not change.

Each CDR3 protein gets one entry after TCRdb re-called the RACE reads with MiXCR. Altogether 180,000 or so distinct CDR3 sequences are present, roughly a quarter being singletons, with the ten largest covering about 2.3%. Time point reported: patch test 3, about 24 weeks after DPC sensitization. Sample treatment: therapeutic diphenylcyclopropenone sensitization with weekly scalp DPC. The material sequenced was whole blood, taken in connection with sensitization to the hapten diphenylcyclopropenone (DPC). This sequence was found in a woman between 40 and 55 years old with alopecia areata. Some clones in this sample may be carry-over from other donors' samples. The rearrangement links TRBV11-2 to TRBJ2-7; 8 nucleotides align to TRBD2. The CDR3 bases are TGTGCCAGCAGCTTAGTTTTCCTAGCGGGCTCCTACGAGCAGTACTTC. Amino acid sequence: CASSLVFLAGSYEQYF.